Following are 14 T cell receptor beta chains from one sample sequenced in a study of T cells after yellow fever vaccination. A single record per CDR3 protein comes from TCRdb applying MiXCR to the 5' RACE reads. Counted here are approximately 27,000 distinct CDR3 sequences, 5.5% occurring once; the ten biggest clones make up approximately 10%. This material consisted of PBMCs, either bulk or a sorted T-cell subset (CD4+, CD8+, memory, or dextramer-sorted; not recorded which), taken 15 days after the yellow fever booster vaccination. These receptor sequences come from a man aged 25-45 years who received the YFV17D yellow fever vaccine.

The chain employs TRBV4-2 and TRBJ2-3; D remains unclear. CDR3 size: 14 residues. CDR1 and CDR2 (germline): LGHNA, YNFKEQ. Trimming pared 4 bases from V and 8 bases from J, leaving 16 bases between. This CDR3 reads CASSPGLVGGTQYF. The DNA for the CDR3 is TGTGCCAGCAGCCCCGGGTTGGTAGGCGGTACGCAGTATTTT.

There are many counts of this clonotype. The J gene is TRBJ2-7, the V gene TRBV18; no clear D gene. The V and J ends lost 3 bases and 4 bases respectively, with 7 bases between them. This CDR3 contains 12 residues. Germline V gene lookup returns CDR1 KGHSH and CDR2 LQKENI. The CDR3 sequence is CASSPGGYEQYF. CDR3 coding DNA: TGTGCCAGCTCACCTGGCGGATACGAGCAGTACTTC.

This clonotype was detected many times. The chain's CDR3 is CSARRTSGYVNEQFF. CDR3 in DNA: TGCAGTGCTAGGAGGACTAGCGGCTATGTGAATGAGCAGTTCTTC. The V and J genes are TRBV20-1 and TRBJ2-1; 10 bases line up with TRBD2. This CDR3 is built from 15 residues. The trim removed 3 bases at V and 7 bases at J, leaving 9 bases unmatched. CDR1 is DFQATT and CDR2 is SNEGSKA in the germline V gene (reference sequence).

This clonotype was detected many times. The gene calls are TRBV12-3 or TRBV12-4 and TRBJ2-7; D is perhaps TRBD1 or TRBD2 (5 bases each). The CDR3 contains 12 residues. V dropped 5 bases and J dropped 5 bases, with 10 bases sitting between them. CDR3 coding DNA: TGTGCCAGCAGTCACAGGACTCACGAGCAGTACTTC. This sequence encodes CASSHRTHEQYF.

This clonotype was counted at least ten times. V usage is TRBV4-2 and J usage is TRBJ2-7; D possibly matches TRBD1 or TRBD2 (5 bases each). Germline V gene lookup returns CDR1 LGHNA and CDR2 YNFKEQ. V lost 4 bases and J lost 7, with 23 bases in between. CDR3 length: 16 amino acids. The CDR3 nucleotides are TGTGCCAGCAGCCGGCCGGCGGGCCTAACGGACATGGAGCAGTACTTC. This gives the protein CASSRPAGLTDMEQYF.

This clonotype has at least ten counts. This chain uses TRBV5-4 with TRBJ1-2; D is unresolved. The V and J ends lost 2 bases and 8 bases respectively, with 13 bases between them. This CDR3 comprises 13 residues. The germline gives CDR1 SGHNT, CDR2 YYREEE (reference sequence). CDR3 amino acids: CASSFMGRRGYTF. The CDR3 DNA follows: TGTGCCAGCAGCTTTATGGGCAGGAGGGGCTACACCTTC.

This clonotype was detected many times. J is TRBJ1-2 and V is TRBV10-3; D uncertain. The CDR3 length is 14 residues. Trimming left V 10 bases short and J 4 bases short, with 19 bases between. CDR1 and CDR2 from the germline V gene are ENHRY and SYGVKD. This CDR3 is CATGAGTPIYGYTF. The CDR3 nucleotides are TGTGCCACCGGCGCGGGCACACCTATCTATGGCTACACCTTC.

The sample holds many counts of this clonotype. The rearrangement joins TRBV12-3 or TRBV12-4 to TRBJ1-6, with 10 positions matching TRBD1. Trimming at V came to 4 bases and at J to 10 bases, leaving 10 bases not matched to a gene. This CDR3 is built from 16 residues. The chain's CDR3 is CASSSTSGQGGSPLHF. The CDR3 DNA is TGTGCCAGCAGTTCTACATCAGGACAGGGGGGATCACCCCTCCACTTT.

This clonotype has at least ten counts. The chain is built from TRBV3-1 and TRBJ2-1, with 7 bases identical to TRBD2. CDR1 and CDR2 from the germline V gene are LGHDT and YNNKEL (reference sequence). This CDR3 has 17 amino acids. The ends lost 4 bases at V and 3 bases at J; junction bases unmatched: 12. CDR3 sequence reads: CASSPTLRDYGYNEQFF. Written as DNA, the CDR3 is TGTGCCAGCAGCCCAACCCTCCGGGACTATGGCTACAATGAGCAGTTCTTC.

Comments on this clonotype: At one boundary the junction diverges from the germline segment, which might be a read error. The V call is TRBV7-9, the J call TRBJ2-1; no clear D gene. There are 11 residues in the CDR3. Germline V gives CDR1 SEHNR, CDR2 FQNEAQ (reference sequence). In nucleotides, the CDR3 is TGTACCAGCAGCTTATACAATGAGCAGTTCTTC. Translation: CTSSLYNEQFF.

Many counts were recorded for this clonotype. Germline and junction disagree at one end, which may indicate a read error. CDR3 loop: CASSEAGVVLDF. CDR3 in DNA: TGTGCCAGCAGTGAAGCGGGAGTGGTGTTGGATTTT. The rearrangement joins TRBV2 to TRBJ2-3, with a possible D match to TRBD2 (5 bases). Germline V gene lookup returns CDR1 SNHLY and CDR2 FYNNEI. The CDR3 covers 12 residues.

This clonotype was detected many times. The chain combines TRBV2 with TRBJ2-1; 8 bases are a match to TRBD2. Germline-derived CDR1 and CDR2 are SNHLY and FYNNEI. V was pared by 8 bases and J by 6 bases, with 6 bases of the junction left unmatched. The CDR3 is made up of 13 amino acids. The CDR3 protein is CASGREAFNEQFF. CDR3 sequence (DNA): TGTGCCAGCGGGCGGGAGGCATTCAATGAGCAGTTCTTC.

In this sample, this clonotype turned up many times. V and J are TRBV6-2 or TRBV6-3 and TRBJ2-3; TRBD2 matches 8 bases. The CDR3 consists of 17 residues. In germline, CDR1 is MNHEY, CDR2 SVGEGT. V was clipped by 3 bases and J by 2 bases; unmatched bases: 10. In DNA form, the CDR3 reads TGTGCCAGCAGTTATAAGGCGGGAGGACTCCCCACAGATACGCAGTATTTT. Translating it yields CASSYKAGGLPTDTQYF.

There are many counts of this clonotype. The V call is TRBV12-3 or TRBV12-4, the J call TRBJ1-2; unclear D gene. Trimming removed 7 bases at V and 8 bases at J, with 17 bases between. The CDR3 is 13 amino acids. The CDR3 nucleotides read TGTGCCAGCACCCTGGGGAGGGTTGGCGGCTACACCTTC. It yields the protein CASTLGRVGGYTF.